This TCR beta chain appears in the sequencing data of a study of T-cell reconstitution after alpha-beta-depleted transplantation in children. General study points: The high TCRbeta diversity at day 60 in some patients came from surviving recipient T cells and thymic progenitors.

Trimming took off 3 bases at V and 3 bases at J, with 12 bases between the two ends. CDR1 SQVTM and CDR2 ANQGSEA come from the germline V gene. CDR3 length: 13 residues. This clonotype occurred a few times. What it binds is unknown. Unique molecular identifiers tagged the TCRbeta library. TCRdb reprocessed the PCR reads via MiXCR and lists one record per CDR3 protein. Of hundreds of thousands of distinct CDR3 sequences listed, around 13% are singletons. The V call is TRBV29-1, the J call TRBJ2-7, with D maybe TRBD2 (6 bases). The receptor's source is a male patient younger than 18 who had a stem cell transplant for acute myeloid leukemia, so the T cells may come from the graft donor. The sequencing here drew on PBMCs, mostly from graft donor cells, taken 360 days after TCRalphabeta/CD19-depleted stem cell transplant. CDR3 sequence: CSVDQGGNYEQYF. The CDR3 coding sequence is TGCAGCGTTGACCAGGGCGGGAACTACGAGCAGTACTTC.